These 29 T cell receptor beta chains were all obtained from the same sample, sequenced in a study of OX40 agonist ivuxolimab in advanced cancers. Only in-frame clones appear in the TCRdb table, and some are missing; sequencing was by immunoSEQ multiplex PCR. The sample includes about 36,000 clones, roughly four fifths of them seen just once. The specimen was CD4+ or CD8+ T cells sorted from blood, collected in a trial of the OX40 agonist ivuxolimab. Every receptor here comes from an adult with an advanced solid tumor such as melanoma, head and neck, liver or kidney cancer.

The chain combines TRBV6-5 with TRBJ2-3; TRBD2 aligns across 11 bases. This CDR3 comprises 15 residues. V dropped 4 bases and J dropped 5; count of bases not matched to a gene: 5. Germline V gene lookup returns CDR1 MNHEY and CDR2 SVGAGI. The CDR3 protein is CASSLAGGARDTQYF. In DNA, the CDR3 is TGTGCCAGCAGTTTAGCGGGGGGGGCTAGAGATACGCAGTATTTT.

CDR3: CASSLVPGPAPYEQYF. In nucleotides, the CDR3 is TGTGCCAGCAGCTTAGTTCCGGGGCCAGCCCCTTACGAGCAGTACTTC. The V and J genes are TRBV7-9 and TRBJ2-7, with D perhaps matching TRBD1 or TRBD2 (5 bases each). The CDR3 is made up of 16 amino acids. The V gene lost 1 base and the J gene lost 4 bases, with 17 bases spanning the gap. Germline V gene sequence: CDR1 SEHNR, CDR2 FQNEAQ (reference sequence).

The V call is TRBV21-1, the J call TRBJ2-7; TRBD2 is taken as the D call from the table, unchecked against the DNA. TRBV21-1 is marked as a pseudogene. The length of the CDR3 is 16 residues. The CDR3 nucleotides are TGTGCCAGCAGCAAGGGGTGGCGGGAGGATTCTCACGAGCAGTACTTC. It codes for CASSKGWREDSHEQYF.

The chain joins TRBV6-6 to TRBJ2-3, with D uncertain. V lost 2 bases, J lost 2 bases, and 8 bases lay in between. The CDR3 extends over 14 amino acids. Germline V gives CDR1 MNHNY, CDR2 SVGAGI (reference sequence). The CDR3 DNA is TGTGCCAGCAGTTACCTTCCAGACACAGATACGCAGTATTTT. It is translated as CASSYLPDTDTQYF.

The chain uses TRBV11-2 and TRBJ2-7; the D gene is possibly TRBD1 (6 bases). V lost 5 bases, J lost 5 bases, and 16 bases lay in between. CDR1 and CDR2 from the germline V gene are SGHAT and FQNNGV. This CDR3 spans 14 amino acids. CDR3 sequence reads: CASSSPQGGNEQYF. CDR3 DNA sequence: TGTGCCAGCAGCAGCCCACAGGGCGGTAACGAGCAGTACTTC.

The sample holds a few counts of this clone. This rearrangement joins TRBV19 to TRBJ1-3, with D unresolved. The germline gives CDR1 LNHDA, CDR2 SQIVND (reference sequence). Between the trimmed V and J ends, which lost 5 bases and 2 bases, there was a span of 10 bases. The CDR3 contains 14 residues. The CDR3 reads CASSSRVPGNTIYF. CDR3 sequence (DNA): TGTGCCAGTAGTTCAAGGGTACCTGGAAACACCATATATTTT.

This rearrangement joins TRBV28 to TRBJ2-7, with 7 bases identical to TRBD2. This CDR3 has 17 residues. CDR1 and CDR2 (germline): MDHEN, SYDVKM. J lost 0 bases, V lost 3 bases, and 11 bases had no gene match. The CDR3 here is CASSLREGGDNSYEQYF. In DNA, the CDR3 is TGTGCCAGCAGTTTGAGGGAGGGAGGAGACAACTCCTACGAGCAGTACTTC.

This clone has only one observation. The V call is TRBV5-4, the J call TRBJ2-7, with D possibly being TRBD1 (7 bases). Between the trimmed V and J ends, which lost 3 bases and 3 bases, there was a span of 16 bases. This CDR3 is built from 15 residues. The V gene's germline CDR1 is SGHNT and CDR2 YYREEE (reference sequence). The DNA of the CDR3 is TGTGCCAGCAGCTACGGAGGAGGGACAGTCTACGAGCAGTACTTC. Its protein product is CASSYGGGTVYEQYF.

V usage is TRBV5-6 and J usage is TRBJ2-2; perhaps D is TRBD1 or TRBD2 (5 bases each). The CDR3 runs 16 residues. In germline, CDR1 is SGHDT, CDR2 YYEEEE. V was trimmed by 0 bases and J by 0 bases, leaving 9 bases between them. CDR3 bases: TGTGCCAGCAGCTTGGCCGGGACCTCGAACACCGGGGAGCTGTTTTTT. Its translation: CASSLAGTSNTGELFF.

The rearrangement joins TRBV7-8 to TRBJ1-2; TRBD1 is a possible D gene (5 bases). The CDR3 has 15 residues. Germline V lookup: CDR1 SGHVS, CDR2 FQNEAQ. The ends were cut back, 5 bases at V and 4 bases at J, with 17 bases in the middle. CDR3 nucleotide sequence: TGTGCCAGCAGCCTGGGACGCTTTATGCCCTATGGCTACACCTTC. Its protein is CASSLGRFMPYGYTF. Full variable domain (missing parts from reference TRBV7-8 and TRBJ1-2): GAGVSQSPRYKVAKRGQDVALRCDPISGHVSLFWYQQALGQGPEFLTYFQNEAQLDKSGLPSDRFFAERPEGSVSTLKIQRTQQEDSAVYLCASSLGRFMPYGYTFGSGTRLTVV.

Here the CDR3 reads CASSMTFDRDSNQPQHF. The CDR3 DNA reads TGCGCCAGCAGTATGACTTTTGACAGGGATAGCAATCAGCCCCAGCATTTT. V usage is TRBV23-1 and J usage is TRBJ1-5; 7 bases align to TRBD1. TRBV23-1 is an ORF for which the function is uncertain. This CDR3 comprises 17 residues. Trimming removed 5 bases from V and 0 bases from J; junction bases left unmatched: 10.

This clone was seen only once. V usage is TRBV6-1 and J usage is TRBJ2-5, with TRBD1 matching 10 bases. This CDR3 is built from 18 residues. Germline V CDR1 and CDR2: MNHNS, SASEGT. V shed 4 bases and J 4 bases; nucleotides not matched to a gene: 15. The CDR3 reads CASSVTGTGVLGSETQYF. CDR3 DNA sequence: TGTGCCAGCAGTGTCACCGGGACAGGGGTTTTAGGGTCAGAGACCCAGTACTTC.

The chain carries TRBV18 and TRBJ1-4; 8 positions agree with TRBD1. The CDR3 totals 14 residues. The V and J ends lost 3 bases and 6 bases, in that order; junction bases with no gene match: 3. Germline CDR1 KGHSH, CDR2 LQKENI. The CDR3 nucleotides are TGTGCCAGCTCACCTTCACAGGGGGATGAAAAACTGTTTTTT. Translating gives CASSPSQGDEKLFF.

CDR3 sequence reads: CASSATDREIGETQYF. The CDR3 coding sequence is TGTGCCAGCAGCGCGACGGACCGCGAGATCGGAGAGACCCAGTACTTC. This rearrangement joins TRBV9 to TRBJ2-5; D is undetermined. Germline V gene lookup returns CDR1 SGDLS and CDR2 YYNGEE. CDR3 length: 16 amino acids. Trimming removed 3 bases at V and 4 bases at J, with 19 bases between. Filled out from reference TRBV9 and TRBJ2-5, the complete variable domain reads DSGVTQTPKHLITATGQRVTLRCSPRSGDLSVYWYQQSLDQGLQFLIQYYNGEERAKGNILERFSAQQFPDLHSELNLSSLELGDSALYFCASSATDREIGETQYFGPGTRLLVL.

The V and J genes are TRBV9 and TRBJ2-3, with D perhaps TRBD2 (5 bases). Per germline, CDR1 SGDLS and CDR2 YYNGEE. The ends were cut back, 0 bases at V and 7 bases at J, with 15 bases in the middle. The CDR3 runs 15 residues. CDR3 in amino acids: CASSVATDEGNTQYF. CDR3 nucleotides: TGTGCCAGCAGCGTAGCTACCGATGAGGGAAATACGCAGTATTTT.

The chain is built from TRBV6-5 and TRBJ2-3; D is perhaps TRBD1 or TRBD2 (5 bases each). Germline assignment: CDR1 MNHEY and CDR2 SVGAGI. Trimming shortened V by 0 bases and J by 4 bases, and 11 bases separated the two germline ends. The CDR3 is made up of 15 amino acids. CDR3 nucleotides: TGTGCCAGCAGTTACTCTGGGGCGGGCGCAGATACGCAGTATTTT. It specifies CASSYSGAGADTQYF.

This sequence joins TRBV7-9 and TRBJ2-7; D unresolved. V lost 1 base to trimming and J lost 5 bases, with 6 bases between them. The CDR3 sequence is 12 residues long. Germline values: CDR1 SEHNR, CDR2 FQNEAQ (reference sequence). In DNA, the CDR3 is TGTGCCAGCAGCTTAGACGGGCACGAGCAGTACTTC. This gives the protein CASSLDGHEQYF.

This clone was picked up a small number of times. The CDR3, as DNA: TGTGCCAGCAGGGTAGGGACAGGACCCTCCTACGAGCAGTACTTC. It encodes CASRVGTGPSYEQYF. The chain combines TRBV6-1 with TRBJ2-7, with TRBD1 matching 8 bases. Trimming took 6 bases from V and 0 from J; bases not matched to a gene: 7. The CDR3 loop spans 15 amino acids. Germline lookup yields CDR1 MNHNS and CDR2 SASEGT.

The chain couples TRBV28 to TRBJ2-6, with D unresolved. V lost 6 bases, J lost 2 bases, and 5 bases lay in between. The CDR3 has 13 residues. Per germline, CDR1 MDHEN and CDR2 SYDVKM. The CDR3 nucleotides are TGTGCCAGCAGAGTCCCTGGGGCCAACGTCCTGACTTTC. This encodes CASRVPGANVLTF.

The chain carries TRBV11-2 and TRBJ2-3; the D call may be TRBD1 or TRBD2 (5 bases each). V was pared by 7 bases and J by 2 bases, with 16 bases between. Germline lookup yields CDR1 SGHAT and CDR2 FQNNGV. The length of the CDR3 is 15 residues. CDR3 loop: CASIVRGVDTDTQYF. As DNA, the CDR3 is TGTGCCAGCATTGTAAGGGGAGTCGACACAGATACGCAGTATTTT.

This clone has just one count. The CDR3, as DNA: TGTGCCAGCAGCCCCTCGGGGGGGCTGAACACTGAAGCTTTCTTT. Its protein is CASSPSGGLNTEAFF. The J gene is TRBJ1-1, the V gene TRBV7-9; D is possibly TRBD1 (6 bases). The germline V and J ends were trimmed by 5 bases and 0 bases, with 13 bases remaining between them. Germline assignment: CDR1 SEHNR and CDR2 FQNEAQ (reference sequence). The CDR3 length is 15 residues.

The rearrangement joins TRBV6-5 to TRBJ1-1; D not certain. This CDR3 is 15 amino acids long. Germline values: CDR1 MNHEY, CDR2 SVGAGI. Trimming took 2 bases from V and 1 from J, leaving 11 bases between them. CDR3 bases: TGTGCCAGCAGTTACATAGGCCGGGGGAACACTGAAGCTTTCTTT. The encoded protein is CASSYIGRGNTEAFF.

The rearrangement joins TRBV11-2 to TRBJ2-7, with D possibly TRBD2 on 6 matching bases. V was shortened by 5 bases and J by 7 bases, with 18 bases between the two germline ends. CDR3 length: 14 residues. CDR1 is SGHAT and CDR2 is FQNNGV in the germline V gene. The CDR3 sequence is CASSGGAKGREQYF. The CDR3 nucleotides are TGTGCCAGCAGCGGCGGGGCCAAGGGTAGGGAGCAGTACTTC.

This rearrangement joins TRBV11-3 to TRBJ1-1; a possible D gene is TRBD1 (5 bases). CDR3 length: 14 residues. Germline V CDR1 and CDR2: SGHNT, YENEEA. Between the trimmed V and J ends, which lost 1 base and 5 bases, there was a span of 11 bases. CDR3 bases: TGTGCCAGCAGCTTAGTGCAGGGATGGACTGAAGCTTTCTTT. Protein: CASSLVQGWTEAFF.

The gene calls are TRBV7-6 and TRBJ2-3, with a weak D call TRBD2 (5 bases). The V end was cut by 3 bases, the J end by 3 bases, with 10 bases between. Germline CDR1 and CDR2: SGHVS and FNYEAQ. The CDR3 runs to 14 residues. CDR3 sequence reads: CASSLFRETDTQYF. In DNA, the CDR3 is TGTGCCAGCAGCTTGTTCCGGGAAACAGATACGCAGTATTTT. Based on the CDR3 plus reference TRBV7-6 and TRBJ2-3, the full variable domain is GAGVSQSPRYKVTKRGQDVALRCDPISGHVSLYWYRQALGQGPEFLTYFNYEAQQDKSGLPNDRFSAERPEGSISTLTIQRTEQRDSAMYRCASSLFRETDTQYFGPGTRLTVL.

The V and J genes are TRBV7-9 and TRBJ2-1; D gene ambiguous. CDR1 and CDR2 from the germline V gene are SEHNR and FQNEAQ (reference sequence). The V and J ends lost 5 bases and 6 bases respectively, with 14 bases between them. The CDR3 spans 14 residues. CDR3 residues: CASSPRALSNEQFF. The CDR3 DNA is TGTGCCAGCAGCCCCCGGGCACTCTCCAATGAGCAGTTCTTC.

CDR3 nucleotide sequence: TGTGCCAGAAGAGAGGAGAAGAACACCATATATTTT. Encoded protein: CARREEKNTIYF. The V gene is TRBV2, the J gene TRBJ1-3; D remains unclear. V lost 9 bases to trimming and J lost 7 bases, with 13 bases between them. Germline values: CDR1 SNHLY, CDR2 FYNNEI. CDR3 size: 12 residues.

The CDR3 loop reads CASSYDPGLEQFF. CDR3 sequence (DNA): TGTGCCAGCAGTTACGACCCGGGGCTCGAGCAGTTCTTC. The chain links TRBV6-5 to TRBJ2-1; TRBD1 or TRBD2 may be the D gene (5 bases each). The CDR3 loop spans 13 amino acids. V lost 2 bases, J lost 10 bases, and 12 bases lay in between. The germline CDR1 and CDR2 sequences are MNHEY and SVGAGI.

The V gene is TRBV5-6, the J gene TRBJ2-1; D is uncertain. This CDR3 is built from 12 residues. With 1 base removed from V and 5 bases from J, the gap between germline ends came to 4 bases. Germline loops: CDR1 SGHDT, CDR2 YYEEEE. The CDR3 nucleotides read TGTGCCAGCAGCTTGAGTCACAATGAGCAGTTCTTC. The encoded protein is CASSLSHNEQFF.